The 16 T cell receptor beta chains presented below share a single source sample, sequenced in a study of blood T cell repertoires in COVID-19. Sequenced by immunoSEQ multiplex PCR; TCRdb stores in-frame clones only, minus some. The sample includes tens of thousands of clones, over 75% seen only once; the top ten take 50% to 75%. Sequencing was done on a sample of peripheral blood. These receptors originate from a woman older than 75 with acute or convalescent COVID-19.

There are a few counts of this clone. This sequence joins TRBV30 and TRBJ2-7; 10 bases are shared with TRBD1. The CDR3 length is 13 residues. With V trimmed by 8 bases and J by 4 bases, 8 bases remained unmatched. The V gene's germline CDR1 is GTSNPN and CDR2 SVGIG (reference sequence). DNA for the CDR3: TGTGCCCGAGGTCGGGGACAGGGGTACGAGCAGTACTTC. Translated: CARGRGQGYEQYF.

The gene calls are TRBV19 and TRBJ1-2, with 7 bases fitting TRBD1. With 5 bases clipped from V and 0 bases from J, the junction kept 6 bases outside the gene matches. The CDR3 covers 15 residues. Germline values: CDR1 LNHDA, CDR2 SQIVND (reference sequence). CDR3 sequence reads: CASSFGTDSNYGYTF. The DNA for the CDR3 is TGTGCCAGTAGTTTCGGGACAGATTCTAACTATGGCTACACCTTC.

The chain combines TRBV15 with TRBJ1-2; 8 bases map to TRBD1. Looked up from germline, CDR1 is LNHNV and CDR2 is YYDKDF (reference sequence). The CDR3 spans 15 residues. Losses at the gene ends were 0 bases for V and 6 bases for J; bases not matched to a gene: 6. DNA of the CDR3: TGTGCCACCAGCAGAGATATACAGGGGGGAAATGGCTACACCTTC. Encoded protein: CATSRDIQGGNGYTF.

The chain has TRBV6-5 and TRBJ2-7; weak D call: TRBD1 (5 bases). CDR3 size: 13 residues. Deletions cut 8 bases from V and 3 bases from J, with 14 bases between. CDR1 is MNHEY, CDR2 SVGAGI, per germline. This CDR3 is CASGKGSYYEQYF. The CDR3 nucleotides are TGTGCCAGCGGGAAGGGGTCATACTACGAGCAGTACTTC.

The rearrangement links TRBV4-1 to TRBJ1-4; 10 nucleotides line up with TRBD1. This CDR3 comprises 17 residues. In germline, CDR1 is MGHRA, CDR2 YSYEKL. V was pared by 1 base and J by 3 bases, with 5 bases of the junction left unmatched. CDR3 region: CASSQGDRGVPNEKLFF. Here the CDR3 DNA reads TGCGCCAGCAGCCAAGGGGACAGGGGAGTCCCTAATGAAAAACTGTTTTTT.

In this sample, this clone turned up a few times. The V and J genes are TRBV12-5 and TRBJ1-6, with TRBD1 identical over 10 bases. The CDR3 runs to 14 residues. Trimming at V came to 6 bases and at J to 7 bases, leaving 3 bases not matched to a gene. CDR1 and CDR2 from the germline V gene are LGHNT and FRNRAP. The CDR3 DNA reads as TGTGCTAGTGGCTCGGGACAGGGGAATTCACCCCTCCACTTT. Protein sequence: CASGSGQGNSPLHF.

CDR3 sequence: CASSYAKGQTNEKLFF. The CDR3 DNA reads TGTGCCAGCAGTTACGCAAAGGGACAGACAAATGAAAAACTGTTTTTT. V is TRBV6-6 and J is TRBJ1-4; TRBD1 matches 7 bases. With V trimmed by 2 bases and J by 5 bases, 8 bases remained unmatched. In germline, CDR1 is MNHNY, CDR2 SVGAGI (reference sequence). The CDR3 length is 16 residues.

DNA for the CDR3: TGTGCCAGCAGCCAAGGGGCAGCCGGGGAGCTGTTTTTT. As protein: CASSQGAAGELFF. This rearrangement joins TRBV3-1 (or the pseudogene TRBV3-2) to TRBJ2-2; D not certain. Germline assignment: CDR1 LGHDT and CDR2 YNNKEL (reference sequence). V lost 1 base to trimming and J lost 6 bases, with 6 bases between them. This CDR3 is 13 amino acids long.

The table lists this clone with a few counts. This rearrangement joins TRBV7-2 to TRBJ2-1; 9 bases match TRBD2. After removal of 0 bases from V and 9 bases from J, the junction contained 3 bases not matched to a gene. The CDR3 runs 14 residues. In germline, CDR1 is SGHTA, CDR2 FQGNSA. The CDR3 coding sequence is TGTGCCAGCAGCTTAGCGCCTAGCGGGATTGAGCAGTTCTTC. It codes for CASSLAPSGIEQFF. Supplemented by reference TRBV7-2 and TRBJ2-1, the full variable domain reads GAGVSQSPSNKVTEKGKDVELRCDPISGHTALYWYRQSLGQGLEFLIYFQGNSAPDKSGLPSDRFSAERTGGSVSTLTIQRTQQEDSAVYLCASSLAPSGIEQFFGPGTRLTVL.

The chain couples TRBV5-1 to TRBJ1-1; D is possibly TRBD1 (6 bases). CDR1 and CDR2 from the germline V gene are SGHRS and YFSETQ. The CDR3 is made up of 14 amino acids. Trimming shortened V by 0 bases and J by 0 bases, and 6 bases separated the two germline ends. The CDR3 DNA follows: TGCGCCAGCAGCTTGGAGGGGGTGAACACTGAAGCTTTCTTT. It is translated as CASSLEGVNTEAFF. Full variable domain (outside the CDR3, taken from reference TRBV5-1 and TRBJ1-1): KAGVTQTPRYLIKTRGQQVTLSCSPISGHRSVSWYQQTPGQGLQFLFEYFSETQRNKGNFPGRFSGRQFSNSRSEMNVSTLELGDSALYLCASSLEGVNTEAFFGQGTRLTVV.

V usage is TRBV29-1 and J usage is TRBJ1-2; TRBD1 aligns across 8 bases. Trimming cost V 4 bases and J 2 bases; bases outside gene matches: 0. Germline V CDR1 and CDR2: SQVTM, ANQGSEA. The CDR3 covers 12 residues. The CDR3 DNA sequence: TGCAGCGTTGGGACAGGGAACTATGGCTACACCTTC. This translates into CSVGTGNYGYTF.

The table lists this clone with a few counts. The gene calls are TRBV27 and TRBJ2-1, with 7 bases identical to TRBD2. This CDR3 contains 12 residues. Germline values: CDR1 MNHEY, CDR2 SMNVEV (reference sequence). Trimming took 8 bases from V and 6 from J; bases not matched to a gene: 4. Here the CDR3 reads CASVGTTNEQFF. DNA for the CDR3: TGTGCCAGCGTCGGGACTACCAATGAGCAGTTCTTC.

This clone was detected a few times. This sequence joins TRBV29-1 and TRBJ1-1; maybe TRBD1 (6 bases). This CDR3 spans 15 amino acids. Trimming removed 0 bases at V and 6 bases at J, with 17 bases between. Germline V gives CDR1 SQVTM, CDR2 ANQGSEA. This CDR3 is CSVEEGGALTAEAFF. DNA for the CDR3: TGCAGCGTTGAAGAAGGGGGGGCGCTTACCGCTGAAGCTTTCTTT.

This clone was counted only a few times. The rearrangement links TRBV7-9 to TRBJ2-1; a weak D match, TRBD2 (5 bases). CDR3 length equals 14 residues. V was cut by 10 bases and J by 7 bases, with 20 bases left in between. The V gene's germline CDR1 is SEHNR and CDR2 FQNEAQ (reference sequence). CDR3 sequence (DNA): TGTGCCATCCCCCTCGGGGATGGAGGAAATGAGCAGTTCTTC. Residues: CAIPLGDGGNEQFF.

V usage is TRBV6-1 and J usage is TRBJ2-3, with 7 nucleotides matching TRBD1. V shed 1 base and J 8 bases; nucleotides not matched to a gene: 3. The germline gives CDR1 MNHNS, CDR2 SASEGT. CDR3 length: 13 residues. The CDR3 DNA sequence: TGTGCCAGCAGTGAAGGGCAGGGGGTTACGCAGTATTTT. Translated, it gives CASSEGQGVTQYF.

This rearrangement joins TRBV5-1 to TRBJ2-3, with TRBD1 matching 7 bases. From germline, CDR1 is SGHRS and CDR2 YFSETQ. CDR3 length: 15 amino acids. The J segment lost 3 bases and the V segment lost 0 bases, leaving 4 bases of the junction unmatched. CDR3 sequence reads: CASSLGGQATDTQYF. CDR3 sequence (DNA): TGCGCCAGCAGCTTGGGAGGACAGGCGACAGATACGCAGTATTTT.